This T cell receptor (beta chain) comes out of a study of blood T cell repertoires in COVID-19. Study summary: T cells, B-cell-depleted T cells, or PBMCs supplied cDNA or gDNA.

About this clone: Its ends do not fully match the called genes, so a read error is possible.

In the authors' methods: Reference gene primers were amplified, and this amplification served to estimate nucleated cell counts. TCRdb's table, derived via immunoSEQ multiplex PCR, lists solely in-frame clones and lacks some. The DNA gave D and trimming, while V, J and clone size come from that table. The data contain tens of thousands of clones, roughly 86% of them singletons. The CDR3 spans 13 residues. The germline gives CDR1 LNHDA, CDR2 SQIVND (reference sequence). This TCR came from a woman older than 75 with acute or convalescent COVID-19. The rearrangement joins TRBV19 to TRBJ2-2; D is uncertain. Sample: peripheral blood. CDR3 sequence: CACGEAKTGELFF. Written as DNA, the CDR3 is TGTGCCTGCGGAGAGGCGAAGACCGGGGAGCTGTTTTTT.